This T cell receptor (beta chain) was sequenced during a study of blood T cell repertoires in COVID-19. Overall study: PBMCs, B-cell-depleted T cells, or T cells provided the cDNA or gDNA that made up the material.

TCRdb's table, derived via immunoSEQ multiplex PCR, lists solely in-frame clones and lacks some. This sample has roughly 300,000 clones, with about four fifths found just once. The CDR3 is 15 amino acids. Trimming removed 5 bases at V and 5 bases at J, with 17 bases between. Looked up from germline, CDR1 is SSHAT and CDR2 is FNYEAQ (reference sequence). V and J are TRBV7-7 and TRBJ2-3; tentatively, D is TRBD1 (7 bases). What was sequenced was peripheral blood. The clonotype was recovered from a woman in her fifties or sixties who had recovered from COVID-19. CDR3 sequence: CASSLRRGRGDTQYF. Here the CDR3 DNA reads TGTGCCAGCAGCCTTAGGAGGGGGCGAGGAGATACGCAGTATTTT. The full variable domain, in which reference TRBV7-7 and TRBJ2-3 provide the parts outside the CDR3, is GAGVSQSPRYKVTKRGQDVTLRCDPISSHATLYWYQQALGQGPEFLTYFNYEAQPDKSGLPSDRFSAERPEGSISTLTIQRTEQRDSAMYRCASSLRRGRGDTQYFGPGTRLTVL.